This entry describes one T cell receptor (beta chain). What it binds is not known. Primed by a sample-barcoded 5' primer and a J-beta primer mix, a second PCR proceeded for roughly 6 to 12 cycles. Individual samples furnished no less than 2.5 million CDR3-containing paired-end reads apiece. From the 5' RACE reads, TCRdb called clonotypes with MiXCR, one entry per CDR3 protein. This table holds roughly 2 million distinct CDR3 sequences, just under 50% found once. Germline CDR1 SGDLS, CDR2 YYNGEE. There are 14 residues in the CDR3. Trimming shortened V by 6 bases and J by 9 bases, and 16 bases separated the two germline ends. This record comes from a study of blood T cells in healthy people across ages. Study-wide points: Diversity was higher, and naive CD4+ cells more numerous, in long-lived donors than in aged donors.

This TCR was sampled from a middle-aged woman in good health. The chain joins TRBV9 to TRBJ1-6; no firm D call. The material sequenced was blood. CDR3 sequence: CASKSPDGPSPLHF. CDR3 nucleotide sequence: TGTGCCAGCAAGTCCCCAGACGGGCCTTCACCCCTCCACTTT.